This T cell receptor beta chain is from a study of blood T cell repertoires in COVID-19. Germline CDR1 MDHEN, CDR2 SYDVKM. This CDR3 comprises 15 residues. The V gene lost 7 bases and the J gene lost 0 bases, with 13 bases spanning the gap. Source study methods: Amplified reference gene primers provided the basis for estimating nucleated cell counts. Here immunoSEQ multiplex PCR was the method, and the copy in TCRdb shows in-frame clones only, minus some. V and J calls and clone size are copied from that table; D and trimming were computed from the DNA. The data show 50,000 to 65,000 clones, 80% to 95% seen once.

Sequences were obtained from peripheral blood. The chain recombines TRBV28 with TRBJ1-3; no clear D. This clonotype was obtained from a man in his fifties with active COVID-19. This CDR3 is CASTRTDFSGNTIYF. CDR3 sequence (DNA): TGTGCCAGCACCCGGACGGACTTCTCTGGAAACACCATATATTTT.